This T cell receptor beta chain was recorded in a study of identical twins. cDNA molecules carried unique molecular identifiers, and template switching added a universal primer site. TCRdb processed the 5' RACE reads anew with MiXCR; each CDR3 protein has one entry. The table includes some 900,000 distinct CDR3 sequences, around an eighth detected once. The CDR3 contains 13 residues. Between the trimmed V and J ends, which lost 8 bases and 0 bases, there was a span of 8 bases. As regards this clonotype: What it binds is unknown.

Points from the study as a whole: Cross-sectional statistical analysis, not tracking of the same donors, underpinned the conclusions. Shared out-of-frame alpha sequences (those common to twins) showed excess low generation probability. Researchers reported weaker excess twin sharing in beta out-of-frame sequences.

These same data were also listed under a study on yellow fever vaccine responses in identical twins.

V and J are TRBV12-3 or TRBV12-4 and TRBJ1-5; possible D gene TRBD1, 5 bases. This sequence was found in a woman between 18 and 29 years old in good health. Material for sequencing was PBMCs. CDR3 residues: CASQQVSNQPQHF. The DNA of the CDR3 is TGTGCCAGCCAACAGGTTAGCAATCAGCCCCAGCATTTT.